These 14 T cell receptor beta chains were all obtained from the same sample, sequenced in a study of response to subunit inactivated influenza vaccine. TCRdb analysed the RT-PCR reads with MiXCR anew, one entry per CDR3 protein. There are 450,000 to 700,000 distinct CDR3 sequences in the sample; about 14% occur only once, and over 8.5% lies in the top ten. This specimen consisted of PBMCs from blood, obtained about 11 days after vaccination. Receptor source: a man over 45 who received an inactivated influenza vaccine.

The chain joins TRBV21-1 to TRBJ2-7; no DNA check was done on the table's D call, TRBD1. TRBV21-1 is described as a pseudogene. This CDR3 is 17 amino acids long. In DNA, the CDR3 is TGTGCCAGCAGCAAAGTCCCGCAAGGACAGGGTACCCACGAGCAGTACTTC. Protein: CASSKVPQGQGTHEQYF.

V and J are TRBV2 and TRBJ2-1, with 8 bases that match TRBD2. The CDR3 length is 18 residues. Germline V lookup: CDR1 SNHLY, CDR2 FYNNEI. The V gene end was trimmed by 6 bases and the J gene end by 1 base; junction bases not matched to a gene: 14. The CDR3 sequence is CASSKRLALSSSYNEQFF. CDR3 sequence (DNA): TGTGCCAGCAGCAAACGACTAGCGCTGTCCTCATCCTACAATGAGCAGTTCTTC.

This clonotype turned up a few times. The J gene is TRBJ2-2, the V gene TRBV12-3 or TRBV12-4; D is perhaps TRBD1 or TRBD2 (5 bases each). CDR3 length: 15 amino acids. Deletions cut 2 bases from V and 6 bases from J, with 13 bases between. CDR3 bases: TGTGCCAGCAGTTTATGGGGGTACCCTCCCGGGGAGCTGTTTTTT. This gives the protein CASSLWGYPPGELFF.

In this sample, this clonotype turned up a few times. The V gene is TRBV5-5, the J gene TRBJ2-5, with 7 bases aligning to TRBD2. CDR1 and CDR2 from the germline V gene are SGHKS and YYEKEE (reference sequence). This CDR3 contains 15 residues. V dropped 0 bases and J dropped 2; count of bases not matched to a gene: 4. This CDR3 is CASSLEASGQETQYF. CDR3 in DNA: TGTGCCAGCAGCTTGGAGGCTAGCGGTCAAGAGACCCAGTACTTC.

CDR3 sequence reads: CASSPVLAYNEQFF. In DNA form, the CDR3 reads TGTGCCAGCAGCCCCGTTCTAGCCTACAATGAGCAGTTCTTC. The rearrangement joins TRBV3-1 to TRBJ2-1, with no clear D. Germline values: CDR1 LGHDT, CDR2 YNNKEL (reference sequence). This CDR3 is 14 amino acids long. V gave up 4 bases and J gave up 2 bases, with 9 bases separating them.

This chain uses TRBV29-1 with TRBJ2-7, with 13 bases aligning to TRBD2. From germline, CDR1 is SQVTM and CDR2 ANQGSEA. Trimming at V came to 6 bases and at J to 0 bases, leaving 11 bases not matched to a gene. The CDR3 is made up of 17 amino acids. The CDR3 sequence: CSVGRLAGGTGSYEQYF. CDR3 DNA: TGCAGCGTGGGGAGACTAGCGGGAGGAACCGGCTCCTACGAGCAGTACTTC.

This clonotype was counted between two and nine times. This chain connects TRBV5-1 to TRBJ2-1; 7 nucleotides line up with TRBD2. Germline assignment: CDR1 SGHRS and CDR2 YFSETQ. The CDR3 length is 14 residues. The V segment lost 2 bases and the J segment 8 bases; nucleotides outside the gene matches: 7. The chain's CDR3 is CASSFSGPGDEQFF. CDR3 DNA sequence: TGCGCCAGCAGCTTTAGCGGGCCCGGAGATGAGCAGTTCTTC.

A few counts support this clonotype. The rearrangement links TRBV9 to TRBJ1-1, with TRBD1 as a possible D gene (6 bases). Germline values: CDR1 SGDLS, CDR2 YYNGEE. V was clipped by 0 bases and J by 2 bases, with 11 bases between them. The CDR3 length is 15 residues. The CDR3 nucleotides are TGTGCCAGCAGCGTAGAAGGGACACCCAACACTGAAGCTTTCTTT. This gives the protein CASSVEGTPNTEAFF.

This clonotype was recorded many times. In nucleotides, the CDR3 is TGTGCCTGGAATCTGGGGGGCGGTGAGCAGTTCTTC. Amino acids: CAWNLGGGEQFF. The genes are TRBV30 and TRBJ2-1, with D perhaps given as TRBD1 or TRBD2 (6 bases each). CDR3 length equals 12 residues. Between the trimmed V and J ends, which lost 4 bases and 9 bases, there was a span of 13 bases. Germline CDR1 and CDR2: GTSNPN and SVGIG (reference sequence).

The chain carries TRBV7-9 and TRBJ1-4; D uncertain. This CDR3 contains 15 residues. Trimming pared 1 base from V and 8 bases from J, leaving 14 bases between. Germline-derived CDR1 and CDR2 are SEHNR and FQNEAQ (reference sequence). DNA for the CDR3: TGTGCCAGCAGCTTAGAGGCCAGCTCTAGAGAAAAACTGTTTTTT. Encoded protein: CASSLEASSREKLFF.

This clonotype was observed a few times. The V and J genes are TRBV20-1 and TRBJ2-7, with D possibly called TRBD1 or TRBD2 (7 bases each). The CDR3 loop spans 14 amino acids. Trimming cost V 6 bases and J 4 bases, with 19 bases left between them. Germline V lookup: CDR1 DFQATT, CDR2 SNEGSKA (reference sequence). The CDR3 DNA reads as TGCAGTGCAGAAGACAGGGAGGGGAATTACGAGCAGTACTTC. Protein sequence: CSAEDREGNYEQYF.

As DNA, the CDR3 is TGTGCCATCAGTCCCGGGACAATTCAGTACTTC. This codes for CAISPGTIQYF. The chain recombines TRBV10-3 with TRBJ2-4; D might be TRBD1 (6 bases). The CDR3 is made up of 11 amino acids. Germline CDR1 is ENHRY and CDR2 is SYGVKD. The ends were cut back, 5 bases at V and 10 bases at J, with 9 bases in the middle.

The sample holds one count of this clonotype. J is TRBJ2-1 and V is TRBV28; D ambiguous. Looked up from germline, CDR1 is MDHEN and CDR2 is SYDVKM. The CDR3 spans 11 residues. V gave up 1 base and J gave up 8 bases, with 3 bases separating them. CDR3 amino acids: CASSLFYEQFF. CDR3 nucleotides: TGTGCCAGCAGTTTATTCTATGAGCAGTTCTTC.

The V call is TRBV6-5, the J call TRBJ1-2; D possibly corresponds to TRBD1 (6 bases). The CDR3 covers 13 residues. Per the germline V gene, CDR1 is MNHEY and CDR2 is SVGAGI. V lost 2 bases and J lost 3, with 7 bases in between. CDR3 protein: CASSYKGDYGYTF. CDR3 sequence (DNA): TGTGCCAGCAGTTACAAGGGGGACTATGGCTACACCTTC.